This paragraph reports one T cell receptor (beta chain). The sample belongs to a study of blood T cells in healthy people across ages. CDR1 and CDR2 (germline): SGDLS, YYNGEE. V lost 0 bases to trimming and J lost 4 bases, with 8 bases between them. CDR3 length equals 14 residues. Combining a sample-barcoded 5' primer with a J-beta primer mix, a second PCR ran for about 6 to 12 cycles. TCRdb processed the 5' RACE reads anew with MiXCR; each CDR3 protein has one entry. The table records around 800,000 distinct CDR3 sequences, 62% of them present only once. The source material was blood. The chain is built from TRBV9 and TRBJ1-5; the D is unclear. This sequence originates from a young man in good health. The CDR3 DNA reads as TGTGCCAGCAGCGTAGGGGTGTTAAATCAGCCCCAGCATTTT. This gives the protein CASSVGVLNQPQHF.